A selection of T cell receptor beta chains follows, all from one sample in a study of cytomegalovirus exposure and HLA in healthy donors. Repertoires were generated with immunoSEQ multiplex PCR, while TCRdb's copy carries only in-frame clones and drops some. Counted here are approximately 40,000 clones, 55% to 75% occurring once; the ten biggest clones make up 18%. Source material: PBMCs. These receptors all stem from a man aged 45 to 65 in good health and CMV-seropositive. Both conserved end residues are part of each CDR3. D genes are given only for firm matches. Only some rows state a clone size, as once, few, many or a class for expanded clones.

NA	NA	TRBV5-4	TRBJ1-2	TGTGCCAGCAGCCTAGGCGAGACGGGCTACACCTTC	CASSLGETGYTF
NA	NA	TRBV7-2	TRBJ1-1	TGTGCCAGCAGCTCTAGTGGGGGCAGGGCAGCTTTCTTT	CASSSSGGRAAFF
NA	NA	TRBV15	TRBJ1-1	TGTGCCACCAGCAGAGATAGAGGGGAAGCTTTCTTT	CATSRDRGEAFF
NA	NA	TRBV7-6	TRBJ2-2	TGTGCCAGCAGCTTATTCGGGCAGGGTGCTGGCGGGGAGCTGTTTTTT	CASSLFGQGAGGELFF
TRBD2	NA	TRBV29-1	TRBJ2-5	TGCAGCGTCCAGGGACTAGGTGGAGAGACCCAGTACTTC	CSVQGLGGETQYF
TRBD1	NA	TRBV2	TRBJ2-7	TGTGCCACCCTCGCGAGGGGGCCGCACGAGCAGTACTTC	CATLARGPHEQYF
NA	once	TRBV10-2	TRBJ1-5	TGCGCCAGCAGTGGGATCTGGGCAGCTAGCAATCAGCCCCAGCATTTT	CASSGIWAASNQPQHF
NA	NA	TRBV13	TRBJ1-1	TGTGCCAGCAGCCGAAGGGCGGGCACTGAAGCTTTCTTT	CASSRRAGTEAFF
TRBD2	NA	TRBV9	TRBJ2-5	TGTGCCAGCAGCGTAGACCAGCGGGGGGGCGGGGAGACCCAGTACTTC	CASSVDQRGGGETQYF
TRBD1	NA	TRBV7-9	TRBJ1-6	TGTGCCAGCCGGGGGGACAGGGTCGACTCACCCCTCCACTTT	CASRGDRVDSPLHF
TRBD1	NA	TRBV25-1	TRBJ1-1	TGTGCCAGCAGGGACAGGGGAAGGAACACTGAAGCTTTCTTT	CASRDRGRNTEAFF
NA	NA	TRBV4-3	TRBJ1-5	TGCGCCAGCAGCCAAGAGTGGACAAATAGCAATCAGCCCCAGCATTTT	CASSQEWTNSNQPQHF
NA	NA	TRBV5-1	TRBJ1-5	TGCGCCAGCAGCTTGGATGGGAGGAATCAGCCCCAGCATTTT	CASSLDGRNQPQHF
TRBD1	once	TRBV11-2	TRBJ1-2	TGTGCCAGCAGCTCGCGATTAGGACCGGGGACAGGGAACTATGGCTACACCTTC	CASSSRLGPGTGNYGYTF
NA	NA	TRBV6-1	TRBJ1-4	TGTGCCAGCAGCGAAACCCCCGCCTTTGATGAGAAACTGTTTTTT	CASSETPAFDEKLFF
TRBD1	few	TRBV10-3	TRBJ2-1	TGTGCCATCAGACAGGGGGCGGGCTCCTACAATGAGCAGTTCTTC	CAIRQGAGSYNEQFF
TRBD1	NA	TRBV6-4	TRBJ2-7	TGTGCCAGCAGTGAACTGGGACAGGGGGGTAGCTACGAGCAGTACTTC	CASSELGQGGSYEQYF
TRBD1	NA	TRBV5-4	TRBJ2-2	TGTGCCAGCAGCTCCCCGGGACAGGGGCGAGCCGGGGAGCTGTTTTTT	CASSSPGQGRAGELFF
TRBD2	NA	TRBV7-2	TRBJ2-1	TGTGCCAGCAGCTTAAGGGGCCGGGAGGGGCAGTTCTTC	CASSLRGREGQFF
NA	few	TRBV5-4	TRBJ1-2	TGTGCCAGCAGCTTGGCGACAGCACGCAACTATGGCTACACCTTC	CASSLATARNYGYTF
TRBD1	NA	TRBV14	TRBJ2-7	TGTGCCAGCAGCCTCCATTCGGGACAGGGGGCGATAGGGCGGTACTTC	CASSLHSGQGAIGRYF
TRBD1	few	TRBV7-8	TRBJ2-5	TGTGCCAGCAGCCCCCGGACAGGGAAGCAAGAGACCCAGTACTTC	CASSPRTGKQETQYF
NA	once	TRBV11-3	TRBJ2-7	TGTGCCAGCAGACAAACAGGTTCCGAGCAGTACTTC	CASRQTGSEQYF
TRBD1	NA	TRBV7-3	TRBJ1-5	TGTGCCAGCAGCGTTATCTACTGGGGGACAGGGGATGAGTATGGCAATCAGCCCCAGCATTTT	CASSVIYWGTGDEYGNQPQHF
NA	NA	TRBV7-9	TRBJ1-1	TGTGCCAGCAGCTCCAAGAACACTGAAGCTTTCTTT	CASSSKNTEAFF
NA	NA	TRBV10-3	TRBJ1-1	TGTGCCATCAAGGGGTACGCTGAAGCTTTCTTT	CAIKGYAEAFF
TRBD1	NA	TRBV6-6	TRBJ2-7	TGTGCCAGCAGTGCCGGGACAGGGGTGTCCTACGAGCAGTACTTC	CASSAGTGVSYEQYF